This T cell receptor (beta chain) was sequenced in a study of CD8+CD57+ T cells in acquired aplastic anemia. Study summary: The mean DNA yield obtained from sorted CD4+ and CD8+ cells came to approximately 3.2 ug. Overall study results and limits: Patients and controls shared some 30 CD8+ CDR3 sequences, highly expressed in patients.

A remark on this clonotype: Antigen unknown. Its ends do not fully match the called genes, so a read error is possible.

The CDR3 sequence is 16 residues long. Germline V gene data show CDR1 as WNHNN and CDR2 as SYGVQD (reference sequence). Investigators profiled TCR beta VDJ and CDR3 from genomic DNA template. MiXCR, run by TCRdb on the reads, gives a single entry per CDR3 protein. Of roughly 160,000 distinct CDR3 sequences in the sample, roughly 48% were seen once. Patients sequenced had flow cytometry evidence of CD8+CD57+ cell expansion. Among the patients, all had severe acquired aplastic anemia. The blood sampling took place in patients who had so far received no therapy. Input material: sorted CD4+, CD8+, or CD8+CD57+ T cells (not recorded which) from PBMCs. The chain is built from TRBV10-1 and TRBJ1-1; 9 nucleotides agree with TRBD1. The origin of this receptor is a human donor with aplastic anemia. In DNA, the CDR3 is TGTGCCAGCAGTGAGTCTAAGGGACAGGGTGGAACTGAAGCTTTCTTT. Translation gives CASSESKGQGGTEAFF.